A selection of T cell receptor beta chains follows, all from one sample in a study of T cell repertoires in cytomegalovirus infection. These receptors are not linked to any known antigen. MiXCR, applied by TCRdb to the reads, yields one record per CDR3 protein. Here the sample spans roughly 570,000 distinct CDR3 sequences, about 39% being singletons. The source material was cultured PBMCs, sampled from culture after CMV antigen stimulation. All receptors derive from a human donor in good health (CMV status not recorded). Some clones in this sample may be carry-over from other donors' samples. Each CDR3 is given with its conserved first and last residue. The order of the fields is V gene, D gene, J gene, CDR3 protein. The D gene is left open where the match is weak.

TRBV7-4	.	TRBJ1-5	CASSPSTGPGNQPQHF
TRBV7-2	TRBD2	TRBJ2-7	CASSGRASGTYEQYF
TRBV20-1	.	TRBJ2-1	CSARDIGRAGPYNEQFF
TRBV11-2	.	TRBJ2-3	CASSLDPGLDTQYF
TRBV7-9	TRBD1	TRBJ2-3	CASSLIRTGGTDTQYF
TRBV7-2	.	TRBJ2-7	CASSPGGAPYEQYF
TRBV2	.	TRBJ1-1	CASRTTVEAFF
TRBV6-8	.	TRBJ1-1	CASRQTSLGGNTEAFF
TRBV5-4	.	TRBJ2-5	CASSLATGGLGETQYF
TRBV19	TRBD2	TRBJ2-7	CASSVGLAGDYEQYF
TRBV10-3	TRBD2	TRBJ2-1	CATAPSSGSNEQFF
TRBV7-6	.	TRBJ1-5	CASSNTGPQPQHF
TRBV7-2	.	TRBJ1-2	CASTNRDGYTF
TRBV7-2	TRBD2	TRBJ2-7	CASSSSGMNHEQYF
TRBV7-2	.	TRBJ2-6	CASTEQPRSGANVLTF
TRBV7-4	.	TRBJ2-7	CASSFSTGRDEQYF
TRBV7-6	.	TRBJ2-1	CASSSGGGDRSSYNEQFF
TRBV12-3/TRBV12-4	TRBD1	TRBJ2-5	CASSFAGTGAETQYF
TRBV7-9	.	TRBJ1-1	CASSSKGPAEEAFF
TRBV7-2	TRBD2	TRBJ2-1	CASSLGLGLAGSSSYNEQFF
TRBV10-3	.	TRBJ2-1	CAISDHQRGKPPDEQFF
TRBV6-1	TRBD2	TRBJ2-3	CAVRVAGTDTQYF
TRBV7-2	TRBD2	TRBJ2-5	CASSLVPAGSQETQYF
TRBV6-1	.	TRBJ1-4	CASSRGQPNEKLFF
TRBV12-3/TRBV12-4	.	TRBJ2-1	CASSPMGNEQFF
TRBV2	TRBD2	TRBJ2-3	CASRGPSFSGRYTDTQYF
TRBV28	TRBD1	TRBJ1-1	CASTTGAPLVSFF
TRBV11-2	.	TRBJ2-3	CASSSTWGDTQYF
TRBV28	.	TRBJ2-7	CASRPGVRDEQYF
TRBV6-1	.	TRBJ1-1	CASQKRTVWASGETEAFF
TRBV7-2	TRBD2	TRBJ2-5	CASSYMGLAEETQYF
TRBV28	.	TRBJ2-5	CASRRFAGRETQYF
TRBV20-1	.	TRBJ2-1	CSARADNEQFF
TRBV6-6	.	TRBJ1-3	CAIQRGIGNTIYF
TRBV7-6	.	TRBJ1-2	CASSFHRSYGYTF
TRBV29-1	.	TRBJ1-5	CSVTTGNSNQPQHF
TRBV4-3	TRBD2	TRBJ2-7	CASSQVGGGFREQYF
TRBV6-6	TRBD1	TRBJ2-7	CASRDTGTGEHEQYF
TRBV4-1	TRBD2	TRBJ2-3	CASSQVPSGAGTDTQYF
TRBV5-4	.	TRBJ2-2	CASSPLQENTGELFF
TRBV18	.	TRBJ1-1	CASSPARGTEMNTEAFF
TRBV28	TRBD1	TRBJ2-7	CASSVGGTGDFEQYF
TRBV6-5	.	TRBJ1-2	CASTEQWGYGYTF
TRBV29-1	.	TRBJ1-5	CSVAVDGINQPQHF
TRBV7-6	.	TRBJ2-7	CASSLVRTERQYF